This T cell receptor beta chain is drawn from a study of T-cell memory formation after mild COVID-19. Details on this clonotype: Its antigen remains unidentified.

Notes on the study in general: Confirmation was lacking for SARS-CoV-2 specificity of second-wave clones that peaked on day 37. Later expanders leaned toward CD4+, whereas clones contracting from day 15 to 85 were balanced CD4/CD8.

J was trimmed by 2 bases and V by 2 bases; bases with no gene match: 14. Germline loops: CDR1 MRHNA, CDR2 SNTAGT. The CDR3 is 19 amino acids. TCRdb independently ran MiXCR on the 5' RACE reads; one entry per CDR3 protein. The table records hundreds of thousands of distinct CDR3 sequences, about 23% of them present only once. The sequenced sample consisted of PBMCs or a T cell subset sorted from them (not recorded which). The rearrangement joins TRBV6-4 to TRBJ2-7, with 11 bases fitting TRBD2. This receptor was identified in an adult woman who had mild COVID-19 (a few samples of this study predate the infection). Cell type and time point are not known. The CDR3 DNA sequence: TGTGCCAGCAGTGACCACCGCCGCGGGTTAGCGGGAGGGCCCTACGAGCAGTACTTC. This encodes CASSDHRRGLAGGPYEQYF.